This passage covers 15 T cell receptor beta chains from one sample sequenced in a study of shared clonotypes between healthy human individuals. Using immunoSEQ multiplex PCR, the repertoire was profiled, and TCRdb retains in-frame clones only, with some absent. The table shows over a million clones, with approximately 80% occurring only once. Material for sequencing was memory CD4+ T cells from PBMCs. Sample subset: CD45RA-negative fraction. The receptors were sampled from a man younger than 30 in good health. Some clones in this sample may be carry-over from other donors' samples.

The chain has TRBV28 and TRBJ2-7; possibly TRBD1 for D (6 bases). Between the trimmed V and J ends, which lost 6 bases and 8 bases, there was a span of 23 bases. The germline CDR1 and CDR2 sequences are MDHEN and SYDVKM. This CDR3 is 15 amino acids long. The CDR3: CASSTSGVTFLQQYF. The CDR3 DNA sequence: TGTGCCAGCAGCACATCAGGGGTGACCTTCCTCCAGCAGTACTTC.

The V call is TRBV19, the J call TRBJ1-3, with D unresolved. V was pared by 4 bases and J by 2 bases, with 12 bases between. This CDR3 is 15 amino acids long. Per the germline V gene, CDR1 is LNHDA and CDR2 is SQIVND (reference sequence). The CDR3 here is CASSTQLATGNTIYF. The CDR3 DNA reads TGTGCCAGTAGTACCCAACTAGCAACTGGAAACACCATATATTTT.

This clone occurred once. The chain combines TRBV5-1 with TRBJ2-3; the D gene is possibly TRBD1 (6 bases). Trimming left V 3 bases short and J 3 bases short, with 14 bases between. The CDR3 consists of 15 residues. The V gene's germline CDR1 is SGHRS and CDR2 YFSETQ. The CDR3 region has the DNA TGCGCCAGCAGCTCCCGGACAGCAGCAACAGATACGCAGTATTTT. Amino acids: CASSSRTAATDTQYF.

The V call is TRBV2, the J call TRBJ2-2; possibly TRBD1 for D (5 bases). The CDR3 extends over 12 amino acids. The V and J ends lost 7 bases and 4 bases respectively, with 7 bases between them. CDR1 and CDR2 (germline): SNHLY, FYNNEI. In DNA, the CDR3 is TGTGCCAGCAATCAGGGCACCGGGGAGCTGTTTTTT. Residues: CASNQGTGELFF.

Only a few counts were recorded for this clone. The chain couples TRBV29-1 to TRBJ2-1; 7 bases are a match to TRBD2. J was trimmed by 10 bases and V by 7 bases; bases with no gene match: 13. In germline, CDR1 is SQVTM, CDR2 ANQGSEA. The CDR3 loop spans 13 amino acids. CDR3 in DNA: TGCAGCGGGGGGGGGACTCCCCCAGGGGAGCAGTTCTTC. It yields the protein CSGGGTPPGEQFF.

As concerns this clone: Other DNA variants within this sample encode the same CDR3. The chain is built from TRBV5-6 and TRBJ1-5; D is undetermined. The CDR3 is 13 amino acids. CDR1 and CDR2 (germline): SGHDT, YYEEEE. Trimming took 2 bases from V and 4 from J, leaving 7 bases between them. CDR3 residues: CASSLYPNQPQHF. The DNA for the CDR3 is TGTGCCAGCAGCTTATACCCGAATCAGCCCCAGCATTTT. The variable domain in full, with the rest retrieved from reference TRBV5-6 and TRBJ1-5, is DAGVTQSPTHLIKTRGQQVTLRCSPKSGHDTVSWYQQALGQGPQFIFQYYEEEERQRGNFPDRFSGHQFPNYSSELNVNALLLGDSALYLCASSLYPNQPQHFGDGTRLSIL.

This chain uses TRBV19 with TRBJ2-1, with 12 nucleotides matching TRBD2. The germline V gene encodes CDR1 LNHDA and CDR2 SQIVND (reference sequence). This CDR3 comprises 15 residues. J lost 4 bases, V lost 7 bases, and 5 bases had no gene match. This CDR3 is CASKVGLAGYNEQFF. The CDR3 nucleotides are TGTGCCAGTAAGGTAGGACTAGCGGGATACAATGAGCAGTTCTTC.

The chain recombines TRBV30 with TRBJ2-5; D may be TRBD1 or TRBD2 (5 bases each). CDR3 length: 14 amino acids. CDR1 GTSNPN and CDR2 SVGIG come from the germline V gene (reference sequence). Trimming left V 4 bases short and J 4 bases short, with 16 bases between. The CDR3 reads CAWNRGPGIETQYF. The DNA of the CDR3 is TGTGCCTGGAATCGGGGCCCGGGGATAGAGACCCAGTACTTC.

V gene TRBV4-2 combines with J gene TRBJ2-1, with TRBD1 identical over 11 bases. V lost 3 bases and J lost 8; bases outside the gene matches: 3. The germline V gene encodes CDR1 LGHNA and CDR2 YNFKEQ. The CDR3 is 14 amino acids. The CDR3 bases are TGTGCCAGCAGCCACCGGGACAGGGGGGATGAGCAGTTCTTC. Its protein product is CASSHRDRGDEQFF.

This clone was counted between two and nine times. The chain uses TRBV6-1 and TRBJ1-2, with D unclear. The length of the CDR3 is 15 residues. The germline CDR1 and CDR2 sequences are MNHNS and SASEGT. Between the trimmed V and J ends, which lost 2 bases and 4 bases, there was a span of 14 bases. The CDR3 DNA reads TGTGCCAGCAGTGAACTGAACGAGGGATTCTATGGCTACACCTTC. It translates to CASSELNEGFYGYTF.

This chain joins TRBV5-1 and TRBJ2-2; D unresolved. The CDR3 loop spans 14 amino acids. The V gene lost 4 bases and the J gene lost 1 base, with 8 bases spanning the gap. The germline CDR1 and CDR2 sequences are SGHRS and YFSETQ. The CDR3 protein is CASSISRNTGELFF. The DNA for the CDR3 is TGCGCCAGCAGCATTTCAAGGAACACCGGGGAGCTGTTTTTT.

There are a few counts of this clone. This chain connects TRBV6-5 to TRBJ1-1; no definite D call. V dropped 4 bases and J dropped 10 bases, with 22 bases sitting between them. The CDR3 sequence is 15 residues long. Germline V gene sequence: CDR1 MNHEY, CDR2 SVGAGI. The CDR3 protein is CASSSNSGIPVGAFF. As DNA, the CDR3 is TGTGCCAGCAGTTCCAACTCCGGGATCCCCGTCGGAGCTTTCTTT.

This chain joins TRBV28 and TRBJ1-1, with D unclear. The CDR3 covers 15 residues. Per germline, CDR1 MDHEN and CDR2 SYDVKM. Trimming stripped 5 bases from V and 4 bases from J, with 17 bases between. CDR3 sequence reads: CASSHDAPSTTEAFF. In DNA form, the CDR3 reads TGTGCCAGCAGTCACGACGCCCCTTCGACCACTGAAGCTTTCTTT. Full variable domain (rest looked up from reference TRBV28 and TRBJ1-1): DVKVTQSSRYLVKRTGEKVFLECVQDMDHENMFWYRQDPGLGLRLIYFSYDVKMKEKGDIPEGYSVSREKKERFSLILESASTNQTSMYLCASSHDAPSTTEAFFGQGTRLTVV.

This clone appeared a few times. This chain connects TRBV29-1 to TRBJ2-5; 13 bases match TRBD2. The V segment lost 0 bases and the J segment 4 bases; nucleotides outside the gene matches: 8. Germline V CDR1 and CDR2: SQVTM, ANQGSEA. CDR3 length: 17 residues. This CDR3 reads CSVEDPGLAGAPETQYF. The CDR3 bases are TGCAGCGTTGAAGATCCTGGACTAGCGGGAGCCCCAGAGACCCAGTACTTC.

The rearrangement joins TRBV6-6 to TRBJ1-2; possible D gene TRBD1, 5 bases. The CDR3 runs 16 residues. Germline V lookup: CDR1 MNHNY, CDR2 SVGAGI (reference sequence). V lost 7 bases and J 4 bases, leaving 22 bases between the germline ends. CDR3 coding DNA: TGTGCCAGCACCAGTCGTCCGGGGCCAACCTTCTATGGCTACACCTTC. Encoded protein: CASTSRPGPTFYGYTF.